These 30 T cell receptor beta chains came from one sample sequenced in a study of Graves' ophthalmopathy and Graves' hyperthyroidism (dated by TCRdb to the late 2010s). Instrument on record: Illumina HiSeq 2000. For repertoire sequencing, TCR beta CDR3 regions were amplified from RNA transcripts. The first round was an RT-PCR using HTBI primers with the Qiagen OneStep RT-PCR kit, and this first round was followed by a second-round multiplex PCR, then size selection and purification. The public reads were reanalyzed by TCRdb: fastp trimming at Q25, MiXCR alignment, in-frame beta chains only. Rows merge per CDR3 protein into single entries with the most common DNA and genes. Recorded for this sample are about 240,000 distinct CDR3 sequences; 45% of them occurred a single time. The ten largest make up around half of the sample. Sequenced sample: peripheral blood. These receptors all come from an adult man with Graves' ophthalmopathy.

The CDR3 here is CASSEQREGGANVLTF. For the CDR3, the DNA is TGTGCCAGCAGTGAGCAAAGGGAGGGTGGGGCCAACGTCCTGACTTTC. This chain links TRBV2 with TRBJ2-6, with 7 bases fitting TRBD2. The CDR3 covers 16 residues. The germline V gene has CDR1 SNHLY and CDR2 FYNNEI. Trimming cost V 3 bases and J 3 bases; bases outside gene matches: 5.

Here the CDR3 DNA reads TGCAGCGTTAAACAGGGTTTCGATCAGCCCCAGCATTTT. Translating gives CSVKQGFDQPQHF. The chain uses TRBV29-1 and TRBJ1-5, with a possible D match to TRBD1 (6 bases). The CDR3 contains 13 residues. Trimming left V 5 bases short and J 5 bases short, with 13 bases between. Germline loops: CDR1 SQVTM, CDR2 ANQGSEA.

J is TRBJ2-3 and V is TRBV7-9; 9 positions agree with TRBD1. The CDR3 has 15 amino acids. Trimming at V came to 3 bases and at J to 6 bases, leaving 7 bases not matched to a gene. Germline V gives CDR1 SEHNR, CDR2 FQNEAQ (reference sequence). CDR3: CASSLSGTGLDTQYF. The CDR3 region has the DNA TGTGCCAGCAGCTTGTCCGGGACAGGGTTGGATACGCAGTATTTT.

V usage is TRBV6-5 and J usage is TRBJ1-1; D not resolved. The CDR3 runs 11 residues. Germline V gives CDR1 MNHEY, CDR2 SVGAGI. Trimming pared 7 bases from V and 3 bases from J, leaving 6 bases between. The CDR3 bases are TGTGCCAGCACATTGGACACTGAAGCTTTCTTT. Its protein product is CASTLDTEAFF.

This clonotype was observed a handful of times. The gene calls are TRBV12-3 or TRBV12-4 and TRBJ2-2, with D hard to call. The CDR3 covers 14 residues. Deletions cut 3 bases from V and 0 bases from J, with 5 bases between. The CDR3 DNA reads TGTGCCAGCAGTTTCAGCGCGAACACCGGGGAGCTGTTTTTT. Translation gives CASSFSANTGELFF.

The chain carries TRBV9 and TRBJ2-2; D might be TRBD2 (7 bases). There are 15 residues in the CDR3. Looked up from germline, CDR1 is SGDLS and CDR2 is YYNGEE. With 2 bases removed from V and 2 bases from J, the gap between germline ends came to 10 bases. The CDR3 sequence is CASSVGGTNTGELFF. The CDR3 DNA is TGTGCCAGCAGCGTGGGGGGGACAAACACCGGGGAGCTGTTTTTT.

The DNA of the CDR3 is TGTGCCAACTTAGCGGGAGGAACCTACGAGCAGTACTTC. The encoded protein is CANLAGGTYEQYF. The V gene is TRBV19, the J gene TRBJ2-7, with 10 bases that match TRBD2. This CDR3 contains 13 residues. Germline V gene sequence: CDR1 LNHDA, CDR2 SQIVND (reference sequence). Trimming cost V 10 bases and J 2 bases; bases outside gene matches: 5.

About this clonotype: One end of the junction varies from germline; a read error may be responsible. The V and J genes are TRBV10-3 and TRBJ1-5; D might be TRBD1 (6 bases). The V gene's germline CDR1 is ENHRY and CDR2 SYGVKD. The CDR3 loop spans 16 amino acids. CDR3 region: CVITTTGHGGNQPQHF. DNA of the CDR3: TGTGTCATCACGACGACGGGACATGGGGGCAATCAGCCCCAGCATTTT.

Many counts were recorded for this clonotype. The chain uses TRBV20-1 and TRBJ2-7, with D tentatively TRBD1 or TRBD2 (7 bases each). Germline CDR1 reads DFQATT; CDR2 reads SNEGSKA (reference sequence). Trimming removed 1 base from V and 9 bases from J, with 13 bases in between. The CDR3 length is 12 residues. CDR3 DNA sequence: TGCAGTGCTAGAGCCGACAGGGAGGGGCAGTACTTC. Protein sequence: CSARADREGQYF.

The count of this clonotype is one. The CDR3 sequence: CASSLTQIPNTEAFF. The DNA of the CDR3 is TGTGCCAGCAGCTTAACTCAGATCCCGAACACTGAAGCTTTCTTT. This rearrangement joins TRBV7-8 to TRBJ1-1; no clear D. The CDR3 is made up of 15 amino acids. Trimming stripped 2 bases from V and 1 base from J, with 11 bases between. Germline V gene lookup returns CDR1 SGHVS and CDR2 FQNEAQ.

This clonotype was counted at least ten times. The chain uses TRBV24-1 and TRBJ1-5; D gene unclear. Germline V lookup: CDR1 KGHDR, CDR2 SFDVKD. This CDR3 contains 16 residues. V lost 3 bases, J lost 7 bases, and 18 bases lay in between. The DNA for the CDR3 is TGTGCCACCAGTGATCCAAACGCGGGCCGCGGGCAGCCCCAGCATTTT. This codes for CATSDPNAGRGQPQHF.

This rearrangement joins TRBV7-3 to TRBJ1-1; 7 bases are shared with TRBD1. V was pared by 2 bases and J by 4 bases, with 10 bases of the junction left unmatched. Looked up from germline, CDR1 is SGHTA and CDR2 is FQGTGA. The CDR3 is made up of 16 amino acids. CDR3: CASSLAPAGGVTEAFF. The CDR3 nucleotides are TGTGCCAGCAGCTTAGCCCCGGCAGGGGGTGTCACTGAAGCTTTCTTT.

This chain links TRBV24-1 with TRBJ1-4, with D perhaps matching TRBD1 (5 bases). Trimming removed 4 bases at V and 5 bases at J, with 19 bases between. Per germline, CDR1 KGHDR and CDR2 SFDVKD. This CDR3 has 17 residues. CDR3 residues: CATSDPRLGRGNEKLFF. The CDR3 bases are TGTGCCACCAGTGACCCTCGACTCGGCCGGGGGAATGAAAAACTGTTTTTT.

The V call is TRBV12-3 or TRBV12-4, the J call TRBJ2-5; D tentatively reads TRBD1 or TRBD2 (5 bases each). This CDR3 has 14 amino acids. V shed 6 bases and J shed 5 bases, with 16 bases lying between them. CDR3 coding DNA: TGTGCCAGCAGCCCCGGGACCTGGAGGGAGACCCAGTACTTC. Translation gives CASSPGTWRETQYF.

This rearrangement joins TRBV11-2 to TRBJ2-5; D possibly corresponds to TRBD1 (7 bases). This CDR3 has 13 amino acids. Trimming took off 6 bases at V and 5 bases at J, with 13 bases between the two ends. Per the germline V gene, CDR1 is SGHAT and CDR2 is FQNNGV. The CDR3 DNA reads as TGTGCCAGCAGTTGGCAGGGGGGCGAGACCCAGTACTTC. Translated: CASSWQGGETQYF.

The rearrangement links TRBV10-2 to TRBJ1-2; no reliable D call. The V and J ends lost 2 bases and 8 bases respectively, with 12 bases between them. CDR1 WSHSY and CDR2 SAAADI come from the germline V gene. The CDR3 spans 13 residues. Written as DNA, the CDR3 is TGCGCCAGCAGTGAGAGAGGTTGGGGAGGCTACACCTTC. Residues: CASSERGWGGYTF.

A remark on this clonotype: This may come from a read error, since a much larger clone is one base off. The chain's CDR3 is CASSARRTGELFF. The DNA of the CDR3 is TGTGCCAGCAGCGCTAGACGGACCGGGGAGCTGTTTTTT. The chain has TRBV2 and TRBJ2-2, with no clear D. The CDR3 is 13 amino acids. Deletions cut 6 bases from V and 5 bases from J, with 10 bases between. Per the germline V gene, CDR1 is SNHLY and CDR2 is FYNNEI. The whole variable domain, filled in from reference TRBV2 and TRBJ2-2, reads EPEVTQTPSHQVTQMGQEVILRCVPISNHLYFYWYRQILGQKVEFLVSFYNNEISEKSEIFDDQFSVERPDGSNFTLKIRSTKLEDSAMYFCASSARRTGELFFGEGSRLTVL.

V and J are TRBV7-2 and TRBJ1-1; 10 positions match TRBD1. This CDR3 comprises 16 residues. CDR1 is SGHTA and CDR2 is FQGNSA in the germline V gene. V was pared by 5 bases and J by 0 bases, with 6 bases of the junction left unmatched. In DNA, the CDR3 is TGTGCCAGCAGCCGACCGACAGGGGGCTTGAACACTGAAGCTTTCTTT. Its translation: CASSRPTGGLNTEAFF.

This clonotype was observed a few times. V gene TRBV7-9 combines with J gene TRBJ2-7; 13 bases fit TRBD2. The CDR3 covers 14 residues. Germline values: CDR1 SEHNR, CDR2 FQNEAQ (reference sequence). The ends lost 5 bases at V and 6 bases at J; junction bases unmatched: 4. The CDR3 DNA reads TGTGCCAGCAGCCGACTAGCGGGAGGTGCCGAGCAGTACTTC. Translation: CASSRLAGGAEQYF.

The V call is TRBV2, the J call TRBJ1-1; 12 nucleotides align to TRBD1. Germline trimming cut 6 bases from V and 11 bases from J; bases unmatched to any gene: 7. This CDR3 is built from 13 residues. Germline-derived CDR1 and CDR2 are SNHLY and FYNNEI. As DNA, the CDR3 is TGTGCCAGCAGCCCGGGACAGGGGGCGAGGGCTTTCTTT. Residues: CASSPGQGARAFF.

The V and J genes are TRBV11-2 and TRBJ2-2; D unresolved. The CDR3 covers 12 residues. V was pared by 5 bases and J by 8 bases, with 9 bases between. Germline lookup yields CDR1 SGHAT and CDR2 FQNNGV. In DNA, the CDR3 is TGTGCCAGCAGCCCTGTTGGAGGGGAGCTGTTTTTT. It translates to CASSPVGGELFF.

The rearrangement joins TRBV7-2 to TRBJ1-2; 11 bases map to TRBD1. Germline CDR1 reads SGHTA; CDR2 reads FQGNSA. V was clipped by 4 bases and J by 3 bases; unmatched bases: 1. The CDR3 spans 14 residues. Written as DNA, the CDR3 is TGTGCCAGCAGCTGGACAGGGGGCGACTATGGCTACACCTTC. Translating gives CASSWTGGDYGYTF. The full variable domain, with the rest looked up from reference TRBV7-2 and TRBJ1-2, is GAGVSQSPSNKVTEKGKDVELRCDPISGHTALYWYRQSLGQGLEFLIYFQGNSAPDKSGLPSDRFSAERTGGSVSTLTIQRTQQEDSAVYLCASSWTGGDYGYTFGSGTRLTVV.

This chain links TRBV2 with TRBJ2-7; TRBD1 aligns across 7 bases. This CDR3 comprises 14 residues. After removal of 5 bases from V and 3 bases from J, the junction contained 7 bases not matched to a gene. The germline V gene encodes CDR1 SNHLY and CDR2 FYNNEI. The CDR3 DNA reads TGTGCCAGCAGTACACCCGACAGGGACTACGAGCAGTACTTC. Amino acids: CASSTPDRDYEQYF. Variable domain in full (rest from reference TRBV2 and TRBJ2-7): EPEVTQTPSHQVTQMGQEVILRCVPISNHLYFYWYRQILGQKVEFLVSFYNNEISEKSEIFDDQFSVERPDGSNFTLKIRSTKLEDSAMYFCASSTPDRDYEQYFGPGTRLTVT.

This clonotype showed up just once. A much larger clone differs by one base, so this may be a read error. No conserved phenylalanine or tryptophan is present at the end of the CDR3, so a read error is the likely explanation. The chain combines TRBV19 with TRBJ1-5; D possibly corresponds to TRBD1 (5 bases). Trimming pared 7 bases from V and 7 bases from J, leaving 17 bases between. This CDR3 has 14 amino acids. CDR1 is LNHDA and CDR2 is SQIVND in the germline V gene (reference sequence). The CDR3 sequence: CASTLPGYRQPQHS. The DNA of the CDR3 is TGTGCCAGTACTCTTCCAGGGTATCGACAGCCCCAGCATTCT.

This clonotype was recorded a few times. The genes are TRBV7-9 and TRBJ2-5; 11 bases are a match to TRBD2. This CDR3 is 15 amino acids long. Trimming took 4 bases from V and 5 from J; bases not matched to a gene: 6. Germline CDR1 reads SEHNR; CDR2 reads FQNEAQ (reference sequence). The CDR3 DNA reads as TGTGCCAGCAGCTCCCGGACTAGCGGGTGGGAGACCCAGTACTTC. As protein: CASSSRTSGWETQYF.

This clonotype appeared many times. CDR3 DNA: TGCAGCACGGTCTCTACGGACTATGGCTACACCTTC. It yields the protein CSTVSTDYGYTF. The chain has TRBV29-1 and TRBJ1-2; D is ambiguous. CDR1 is SQVTM, CDR2 ANQGSEA, per germline. Between the trimmed V and J ends, which lost 8 bases and 3 bases, there was a span of 13 bases. This CDR3 region has 12 residues.

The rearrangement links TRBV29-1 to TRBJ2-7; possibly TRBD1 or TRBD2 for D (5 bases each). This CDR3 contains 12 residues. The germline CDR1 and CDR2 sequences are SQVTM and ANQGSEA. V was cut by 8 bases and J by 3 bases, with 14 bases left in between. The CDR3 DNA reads TGCAGCTTGGACGGGGCCGTCTACGAGCAGTACTTC. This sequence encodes CSLDGAVYEQYF.

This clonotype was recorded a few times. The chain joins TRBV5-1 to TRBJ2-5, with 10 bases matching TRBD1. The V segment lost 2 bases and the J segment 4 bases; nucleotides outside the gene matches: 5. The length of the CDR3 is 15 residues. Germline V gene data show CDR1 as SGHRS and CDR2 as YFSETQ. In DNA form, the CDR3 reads TGCGCCAGCAGCTTAGGGACAGGGGAAAGAGAGACCCAGTACTTC. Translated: CASSLGTGERETQYF.

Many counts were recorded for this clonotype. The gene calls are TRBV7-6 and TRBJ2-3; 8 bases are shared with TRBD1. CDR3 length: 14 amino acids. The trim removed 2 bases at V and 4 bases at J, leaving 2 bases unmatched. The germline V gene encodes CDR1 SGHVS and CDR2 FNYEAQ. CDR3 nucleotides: TGTGCCAGCAGCTTAAACAGGGGGGCAGATACGCAGTATTTT. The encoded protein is CASSLNRGADTQYF.

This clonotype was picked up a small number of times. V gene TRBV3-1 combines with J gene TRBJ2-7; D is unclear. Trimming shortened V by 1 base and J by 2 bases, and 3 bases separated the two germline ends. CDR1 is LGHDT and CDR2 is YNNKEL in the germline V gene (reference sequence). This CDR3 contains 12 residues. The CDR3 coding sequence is TGTGCCAGCAGCCAAGTGGCCTACGAGCAGTACTTC. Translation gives CASSQVAYEQYF.